These 32 T cell receptor delta chains were sequenced from one sample in a study of γδ T cells in repeated Plasmodium falciparum infection. TCRdb called clones from the multiplex PCR reads again using CATT. The repertoire consists of around 82,000 delta-chain clones, with 1.4% occurring once and the leading ten covering over 8%. Vgamma9/Vdelta2+ and Vdelta2-negative gammadelta T cells were flow-sorted from PBMC for bulk sequencing. What was sequenced was gamma-delta T cells from blood. The receptors originated from a pool of human donors (malaria-infected and uninfected, not separated).

This clone was seen at least ten times. V gene TRDV1 combines with J gene TRDJ1; the D is unclear. Germline CDR1 reads TSWWSYY; CDR2 reads QGS. CDR3 length: 19 residues. V lost 2 bases and J 1 base, leaving 23 bases between the germline ends. CDR3 loop: CALGEFLRDVADPTDKLIF. CDR3 nucleotides: TGTGCTCTTGGGGAATTTCTGCGCGACGTGGCGGACCCCACCGATAAACTCATCTTT.

This clone was counted between two and nine times. The protein held in TCRdb is that of a much larger clone and does not match this DNA's translation at residue 3, likely because of a read error; the protein shown is translated from the DNA. This chain's CDR3 is CARDKVLGDSSWDTRQMFF. As DNA, the CDR3 is TGTGCCCGTGACAAAGTACTGGGGGATAGCTCCTGGGACACCCGACAGATGTTTTTC. This chain links TRDV2 with TRDJ3, with TRDD3 matching 11 bases. Here the J gene was assigned by germline matching of the DNA, as TCRdb has none. There are 19 residues in the CDR3. Germline V CDR1 and CDR2: GEAIGNYY, EKD.

This clone was counted a few times. A far larger clone is only one base removed, so a read error is likely. This sample includes further DNA sequences coding for the same CDR3. The chain couples TRDV1 to TRDJ1; TRDD3 aligns across 10 bases. The CDR3 consists of 19 residues. The germline V gene has CDR1 TSWWSYY and CDR2 QGS. The chain's CDR3 is CALGARLVGGYAEADKLIF. The CDR3 region has the DNA TGTGCTCTGGGGGCCCGGCTGGTCGGGGGATACGCAGAGGCCGATAAACTCATCTTT.

This clone came up many times. The protein that TCRdb holds for this DNA derives from a much larger clone and differs from the translated DNA at residue 10, which likely indicates a read error; the protein shown here is translated from the DNA. The chain has TRDV1 and TRDJ4, with TRDD3 identical over 11 bases. As TCRdb names no J gene, one was assigned here on the basis of a DNA match to germline. The V gene's germline CDR1 is TSWWSYY and CDR2 QGS. This CDR3 region has 25 residues. V shed 4 bases and J 3 bases; nucleotides not matched to a gene: 37. CDR3 sequence: CALGGPHGRPVPIDHVLGDKGPLIF. The CDR3 coding sequence is TGTGCTCTTGGGGGTCCCCATGGACGGCCTGTCCCAATCGACCATGTACTGGGGGATAAAGGACCCCTGATCTTT.

In its sample, this clone was seen a few times. The protein given by TCRdb reflects a much larger clone and differs at residue 4 from this DNA's translation, likely from a read error; the protein shown is the DNA's translation. The chain couples TRDV2 to TRDJ1, with 7 bases fitting TRDD3. TCRdb lists no J gene, so it was determined here by aligning the DNA to germline. This CDR3 comprises 15 residues. The germline CDR1 and CDR2 sequences are GEAIGNYY and EKD. J was trimmed by 7 bases and V by 5 bases; bases with no gene match: 15. As DNA, the CDR3 is TGTGCCTGTGGCTCTTACTGGGGATCAATAGGTAAACTCATCTTT. This gives the protein CACGSYWGSIGKLIF.

This clone was counted a few times. TCRdb assigns this DNA the protein of a much larger clone, which departs from its translation at residue 13; this likely reflects a read error, and the protein shown comes from translating the DNA. This sequence joins TRDV1 and TRDJ1; tentative D call: TRDD2 (6 bases). The J gene is not listed in TCRdb, so it was assigned here from a DNA match to germline. V shed 1 base and J shed 5 bases, with 29 bases lying between them. The CDR3 sequence is 20 residues long. CDR1 TSWWSYY and CDR2 QGS come from the germline V gene. In DNA form, the CDR3 reads TGTGCTCTTGGGGAACCCCCCCCTTTCCTATTCGGTTATTCCCCTGATAAACTCATCTTT. Translating gives CALGEPPPFLFGYSPDKLIF.

With regard to this clone: The protein that TCRdb holds for this DNA derives from a much larger clone and differs from the translated DNA at residues 16 and 23, which likely indicates a read error; the protein shown here is translated from the DNA. V usage is TRDV1 and J usage is TRDJ1; D is perhaps TRDD2 or TRDD3 (5 bases each). CDR3 length: 25 amino acids. Germline CDR1 is TSWWSYY and CDR2 is QGS. The CDR3 coding sequence is TGTGCTCTTGGGGAACTGTTGACAGCCCTACCCGGTGTACTGGAGATCACACTGTACACCGATAAACACATCTTT. Its translation: CALGELLTALPGVLEITLYTDKHIF.

In this sample, this clone turned up a few times. TCRdb records a much larger clone's protein for this DNA, with a difference at residue 10 that likely arises from a read error; the protein given is the translation of the DNA. This chain's CDR3 is CALGEKHSFYDKLIF. The DNA of the CDR3 is TGTGCTCTTGGGGAAAAACATTCTTTCTACGATAAACTCATCTTT. The J gene is TRDJ1, the V gene TRDV1; D call uncertain. Trimming took off 2 bases at V and 4 bases at J, with 14 bases between the two ends. This CDR3 region has 15 residues. Germline lookup yields CDR1 TSWWSYY and CDR2 QGS.

This clone has just a few counts. TCRdb's listed protein matches a much larger clone and diverges from this DNA's translation at residue 10, likely through a read error; the protein shown comes from the DNA. The CDR3 bases are TGTGCTCTTGGGGAACTAGTATTTTGTCCCCTAGGCCCCCCAACTGGGGGTCCTACTTTGTACACCGATAAACTCATCTTT. Its protein product is CALGELVFCPLGPPTGGPTLYTDKLIF. The V gene is TRDV1, the J gene TRDJ1; 8 bases map to TRDD3. The J gene, missing from TCRdb, was assigned here through DNA to germline matching. The ends lost 0 bases at V and 0 bases at J; junction bases unmatched: 36. The CDR3 is 27 residues long. CDR1 and CDR2 from the germline V gene are TSWWSYY and QGS.

This clone is medium-sized (0.01 to 0.1%) in the sample. The sample contains more than one DNA sequence encoding this CDR3. The chain recombines TRDV1 with TRDJ1; D is uncertain. Germline values: CDR1 TSWWSYY, CDR2 QGS. The CDR3 runs 12 residues. The ends were cut back, 4 bases at V and 0 bases at J, with 3 bases in the middle. The CDR3 spells CALGAYTDKLIF. Here the CDR3 DNA reads TGTGCTCTTGGGGCTTACACCGATAAACTCATCTTT.

As for this clone: Translating this DNA gives a protein that differs at residue 19 from the TCRdb one, which belongs to a much larger clone; a read error is likely, and the protein shown is this translation. This rearrangement joins TRDV1 to TRDJ1, with D possibly being TRDD3 (5 bases). The J gene was not available in TCRdb and was assigned here by matching the DNA to germline segments. Per germline, CDR1 TSWWSYY and CDR2 QGS. Trimming took 2 bases from V and 1 from J, leaving 41 bases between them. This CDR3 is built from 25 residues. This CDR3 is CALGEVRGALMDLLPLYWCTDKLIF. Here the CDR3 DNA reads TGTGCTCTTGGGGAAGTTCGTGGTGCCTTGATGGATTTACTCCCACTTTACTGGTGCACCGATAAACTCATCTTT.

Concerning this clone: The protein that TCRdb holds for this DNA derives from a much larger clone and differs from the translated DNA at residue 5, which likely indicates a read error; the protein shown here is translated from the DNA. The chain recombines TRDV2 with TRDJ3; TRDD3 might be the D (6 bases). The J gene is not listed in TCRdb, so it was assigned here from a DNA match to germline. The ends were cut back, 3 bases at V and 0 bases at J, with 14 bases in the middle. The CDR3 has 18 amino acids. Germline V gene data show CDR1 as GEAIGNYY and CDR2 as EKD. CDR3 DNA: TGTGCCTGTGACGCGCGGGGATGTAGCTCCTGGGACACCCGACAGATGTTTTTC. Protein product: CACDARGCSSWDTRQMFF.

Details on this clone: TCRdb assigns this DNA the protein of a much larger clone, which departs from its translation at residue 9; this likely reflects a read error, and the protein shown comes from translating the DNA. The rearrangement uses TRDV1 and TRDJ1; the match to TRDD3 covers 12 bases. Here the J gene was assigned by germline matching of the DNA, as TCRdb has none. The J segment lost 0 bases and the V segment lost 2 bases, leaving 25 bases of the junction unmatched. Germline values: CDR1 TSWWSYY, CDR2 QGS. The length of the CDR3 is 24 residues. CDR3 DNA: TGTGCTCTTGGGGAAGTTACCGCCCTCCTACGTCCTGGGGGATACGCGGGGTACACCGATAAACTCATCTTT. Its protein product is CALGEVTALLRPGGYAGYTDKLIF.

Notes on this clone: The amino acid sequence in TCRdb belongs to a much larger clone and departs from this DNA's translation at residue 7, likely a sequencing read error; the sequence shown is translated from the DNA. The rearrangement uses TRDV1 and TRDJ4; D not certain. As TCRdb names no J gene, one was assigned here on the basis of a DNA match to germline. Trimming removed 0 bases at V and 0 bases at J, with 20 bases between. Germline V gene lookup returns CDR1 TSWWSYY and CDR2 QGS. This CDR3 spans 18 amino acids. This CDR3 reads CALGELSRVAPPARPLIF. CDR3 in DNA: TGTGCTCTTGGGGAACTATCCCGAGTAGCACCTCCGGCCAGACCCCTGATCTTT.

The chain combines TRDV1 with TRDJ1; 10 bases fit TRDD3. The J gene was missing in TCRdb and was found by matching the end of the DNA to germline. Germline V gene data show CDR1 as TSWWSYY and CDR2 as QGS. This CDR3 has 19 amino acids. Germline trimming cut 1 base from V and 2 bases from J; bases unmatched to any gene: 13. In nucleotides, the CDR3 is TGTGCTCTTGGGGAACAAAGATTCCTACAACTGGGGGATACCGATAAACTCATCTTT. Its translation is CALGEQRFLQLGDTDKLIF.

This clone has at least ten counts. It differs at one base from a far larger clone, so likely a read error. Other DNA sequences from this sample encode an identical CDR3 as well. The V and J genes are TRDV2 and TRDJ1, with D possibly TRDD3 on 6 matching bases. CDR1 is GEAIGNYY, CDR2 EKD, per germline. This CDR3 is built from 13 residues. CDR3 in DNA: TGCGCCTGTGACCGTCTGGGGACCGATAAACTCATCTTT. Translating it yields CACDRLGTDKLIF.

The sample holds many counts of this clone. The sample contains more than one DNA sequence encoding this CDR3. The chain employs TRDV3 and TRDJ1; 11 bases are a match to TRDD3. The CDR3 spans 20 residues. Germline CDR1 is TVYSNPD and CDR2 is GDNSRS (reference sequence). The ends lost 2 bases at V and 2 bases at J; junction bases unmatched: 22. The DNA of the CDR3 is TGTGCCTTTGGGTCTTCTTTCGCGTACTGGGGGATAAGTGAAACCGATAAACTCATCTTT. This sequence encodes CAFGSSFAYWGISETDKLIF.

Of note for this clone: TCRdb shows a much larger clone's protein in place of this DNA's translation, and the two differ at residue 10, likely through a read error; the protein shown is translated from the DNA. The gene calls are TRDV1 and TRDJ1, with D possibly being TRDD3 (5 bases). Here the J gene came from matching the DNA to germline, since TCRdb omits it. CDR1 and CDR2 from the germline V gene are TSWWSYY and QGS. V was cut by 3 bases and J by 7 bases, with 15 bases left in between. CDR3 length: 14 residues. The CDR3 DNA reads TGTGCTCTTGGGGAGGATAGAGGGGACGGTAAACTCATCTTT. As protein: CALGEDRGDGKLIF.

This clone has more than one count but fewer than ten. TCRdb's listed protein matches a much larger clone and diverges from this DNA's translation at residue 10, likely through a read error; the protein shown comes from the DNA. J is TRDJ1 and V is TRDV1; 8 bases match TRDD3. Unmatched junction bases numbered 12, after V lost 4 bases and J lost 2 bases. Germline V gene data show CDR1 as TSWWSYY and CDR2 as QGS. This CDR3 is built from 17 residues. The CDR3 loop is CALGVGAGGLSTDKLIF. In DNA, the CDR3 is TGTGCTCTTGGGGTCGGGGCTGGGGGACTCTCTACCGATAAACTCATCTTT.

This clone was counted ten times or more. Other DNA sequences in the same sample also yield this CDR3. The chain has TRDV1 and TRDJ1, with TRDD3 matching 12 bases. There are 24 residues in the CDR3. In germline, CDR1 is TSWWSYY, CDR2 QGS. V shed 0 bases, J shed 0 bases, and the junction held 23 bases outside the gene matches. CDR3 in amino acids: CALGELAGMEYWGIPASYTDKLIF. The CDR3 DNA sequence: TGTGCTCTTGGGGAACTGGCGGGGATGGAGTACTGGGGGATACCTGCTTCGTACACCGATAAACTCATCTTT.

There are a few counts of this clone. This likely reflects a read error, since a far larger clone is one base away. The sample has other DNA sequences that encode this CDR3 too. The rearrangement links TRDV2 to TRDJ1, with D possibly TRDD3 on 5 matching bases. No J gene was available from TCRdb, and it was assigned here by a germline match of the DNA. The CDR3 sequence is 16 residues long. Per the germline V gene, CDR1 is GEAIGNYY and CDR2 is EKD. The ends were cut back, 5 bases at V and 0 bases at J, with 18 bases in the middle. The CDR3 sequence: CACVTKGAAYTDKLIF. CDR3 bases: TGTGCCTGTGTCACGAAGGGGGCTGCATACACCGATAAACTCATCTTT.

With regard to this clone: This probably arose from a read error, given a far larger clone one base away. The same CDR3 also results from other DNA sequences found in this sample. This chain connects TRDV1 to TRDJ1, with 8 bases identical to TRDD3. CDR3 size: 17 residues. Germline values: CDR1 TSWWSYY, CDR2 QGS. Germline trimming cut 5 bases from V and 10 bases from J; bases unmatched to any gene: 21. The CDR3 spells CALGTSGVLGGRLGLIF. The CDR3 DNA reads TGTGCTCTTGGGACCTCGGGTGTACTGGGGGGAAGGCTCGGACTCATCTTT.

Notes on this clone: The protein held in TCRdb is that of a much larger clone and does not match this DNA's translation at residue 14, likely because of a read error; the protein shown is translated from the DNA. This chain connects TRDV1 to TRDJ1; a possible D gene is TRDD2 (7 bases). The J gene is not listed in TCRdb, so it was assigned here from a DNA match to germline. In germline, CDR1 is TSWWSYY, CDR2 QGS. V lost 4 bases and J lost 2, with 38 bases in between. CDR3 length: 23 residues. The CDR3 sequence is CALGARPLPNSLGNTGYTDKLIF. In DNA form, the CDR3 reads TGTGCTCTTGGGGCTCGGCCTCTTCCTAATAGTCTGGGGAATACGGGTTATACCGATAAACTCATCTTT.

In this sample, this clone turned up many times. The rearrangement uses TRDV1 and TRDJ1; 8 bases are shared with TRDD3. With V trimmed by 0 bases and J by 7 bases, 19 bases remained unmatched. This CDR3 comprises 19 residues. Germline loops: CDR1 TSWWSYY, CDR2 QGS. CDR3 region: CALGELPPLRTGGPSKLIF. CDR3 sequence (DNA): TGTGCTCTTGGGGAACTGCCTCCCCTTCGTACTGGGGGTCCCTCTAAACTCATCTTT.

For this clone: This sequence is one base from a far larger clone and is likely a read error. The sample holds other DNA sequences that translate to the same CDR3. J is TRDJ4 and V is TRDV1; 11 bases line up with TRDD3. The J gene, left out of TCRdb, was set here by checking the DNA against germline. CDR3 length: 21 amino acids. The germline V gene has CDR1 TSWWSYY and CDR2 QGS. J was trimmed by 0 bases and V by 0 bases; bases with no gene match: 18. CDR3 DNA sequence: TGTGCTCTTGGGGAACTTTGTCTTCCCACACTTGTACTGGGGGATACCAGACCCCTGATCTTT. It yields the protein CALGELCLPTLVLGDTRPLIF.

The chain joins TRDV1 to TRDJ1, with 9 nucleotides matching TRDD2. TCRdb offers no J gene call, so here the DNA was matched to germline to obtain one. Germline CDR1 is TSWWSYY and CDR2 is QGS. The junction had 22 bases not matched to a gene; V was cut back by 0 bases and J by 8 bases. The CDR3 is 20 residues long. The chain's CDR3 is CALGELGAFLLGTGLSKLIF. The CDR3 region has the DNA TGTGCTCTTGGGGAACTAGGGGCCTTCCTACTTGGTACTGGGCTTTCGAAACTCATCTTT.

This clone was detected only a few times. The protein TCRdb gives is from a much larger clone and does not agree with this DNA's translation at residue 9, likely a read error; the protein shown here comes from the DNA. The rearrangement uses TRDV2 and TRDJ1; TRDD3 matches at 8 bases. Assignment of the J gene here rests on matching the DNA to germline, because TCRdb gives none. After removal of 3 bases from V and 2 bases from J, the junction contained 16 bases not matched to a gene. This CDR3 comprises 18 residues. Per germline, CDR1 GEAIGNYY and CDR2 EKD. CDR3 bases: TGTGCCTGTGACCTTAATATCCCCCGGGGGATAGCGACCGATAAACTCATCTTT. This codes for CACDLNIPRGIATDKLIF.

For this clone: The protein given by TCRdb reflects a much larger clone and differs at residue 11 from this DNA's translation, likely from a read error; the protein shown is the DNA's translation. The chain recombines TRDV1 with TRDJ1, with TRDD3 identical over 11 bases. TCRdb offers no J gene call, so here the DNA was matched to germline to obtain one. The trim removed 1 base at V and 0 bases at J, leaving 16 bases unmatched. The length of the CDR3 is 21 residues. Germline V CDR1 and CDR2: TSWWSYY, QGS. The CDR3 loop reads CALGEPNWGIGSPGYTDKLIF. CDR3 coding DNA: TGTGCTCTTGGGGAACCCAACTGGGGGATAGGGAGCCCAGGGTACACCGATAAACTCATCTTT.

This clone was recorded a few times. This likely stems from a read error, as it lies one base from a far larger clone. The sample contains more than one DNA sequence encoding this CDR3. The V gene is TRDV1, but the J gene lacks a call; whether TRDD3, the table's D call, matches the DNA was not checked. CDR1 and CDR2 (germline): TSWWSYY, QGS. The CDR3 contains 18 residues. CDR3: CALGELFRVAPPARPLIF. CDR3 in DNA: TGTGCTCTTGGGGAACTATTCCGAGTAGCACCTCCGGCCAGACCCCTGATCTTC.

A word on this clone: With a far larger clone one base away, a read error is the likely cause. This same CDR3 is encoded by further DNA sequences in the sample. V is TRDV2 and J is TRDJ1; a weak D match, TRDD3 (6 bases). The J gene, missing from TCRdb, was assigned here through DNA to germline matching. From germline, CDR1 is GEAIGNYY and CDR2 EKD. The length of the CDR3 is 14 residues. CDR3 coding DNA: TGCGCCTGTGACCCCTTGGGGGCTATCGATAAACTCATCTTT. This encodes CACDPLGAIDKLIF.

This clone was counted a few times. Given a far larger clone just one base away, this is likely a sequencing read error. The sample has other DNA sequences that encode this CDR3 too. The V call is TRDV3, the J call TRDJ1; D not certain. The J gene, missing from TCRdb, was assigned here through DNA to germline matching. The CDR3 runs 14 residues. V lost 1 base, J lost 0 bases, and 12 bases lay in between. Germline V gene lookup returns CDR1 TVYSNPD and CDR2 GDNSRS (reference sequence). The DNA of the CDR3 is TGTGCCTTTATCGCCAGGTTGTACACCGATAAACTCATCTTT. Translated, it gives CAFIARLYTDKLIF.

In its sample, this clone was seen a few times. Since a far larger clone is one base different, this is likely a read error. The sample contains more than one DNA sequence encoding this CDR3. This rearrangement joins TRDV1 to TRDJ1; 13 bases agree with TRDD3. J was trimmed by 2 bases and V by 6 bases; bases with no gene match: 24. The germline gives CDR1 TSWWSYY, CDR2 QGS. The CDR3 sequence is 22 residues long. CDR3 coding DNA: TGTGCTCTTGGTGTACCCTTCCTCTCGATCAGTTACTGGGGGATACGGACCGATAAACTCATCTTT. This codes for CALGVPFLSISYWGIRTDKLIF.